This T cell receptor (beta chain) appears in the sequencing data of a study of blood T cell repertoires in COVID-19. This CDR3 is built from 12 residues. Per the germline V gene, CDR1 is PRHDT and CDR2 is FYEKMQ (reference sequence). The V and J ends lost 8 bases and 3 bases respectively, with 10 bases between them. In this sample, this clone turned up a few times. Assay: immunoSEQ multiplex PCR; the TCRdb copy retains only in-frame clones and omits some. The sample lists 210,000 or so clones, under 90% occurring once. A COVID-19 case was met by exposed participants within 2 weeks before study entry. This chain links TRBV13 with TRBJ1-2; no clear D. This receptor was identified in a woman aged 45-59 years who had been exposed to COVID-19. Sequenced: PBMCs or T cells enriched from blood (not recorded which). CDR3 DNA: TGTGCCAGCCCCTTATCGGACTATGGCTACACCTTC. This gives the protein CASPLSDYGYTF.